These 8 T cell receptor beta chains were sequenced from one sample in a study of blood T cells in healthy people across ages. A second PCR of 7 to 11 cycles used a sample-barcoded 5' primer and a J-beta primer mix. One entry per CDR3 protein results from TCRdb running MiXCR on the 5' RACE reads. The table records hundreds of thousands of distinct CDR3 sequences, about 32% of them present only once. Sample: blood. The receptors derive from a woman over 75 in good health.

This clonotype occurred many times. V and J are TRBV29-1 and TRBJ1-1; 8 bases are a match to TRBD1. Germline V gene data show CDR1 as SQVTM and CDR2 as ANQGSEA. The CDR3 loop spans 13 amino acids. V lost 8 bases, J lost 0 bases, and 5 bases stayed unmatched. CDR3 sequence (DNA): TGCAGCTCGCGGACAGGGATGAACACTGAAGCTTTCTTT. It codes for CSSRTGMNTEAFF.

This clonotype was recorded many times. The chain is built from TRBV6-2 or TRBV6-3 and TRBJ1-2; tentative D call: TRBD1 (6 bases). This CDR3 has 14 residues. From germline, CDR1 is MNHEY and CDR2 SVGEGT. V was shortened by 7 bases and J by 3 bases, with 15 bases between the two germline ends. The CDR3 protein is CASKVSGVDYGYTF. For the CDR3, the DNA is TGTGCCAGCAAGGTGTCAGGGGTGGACTATGGCTACACCTTC.

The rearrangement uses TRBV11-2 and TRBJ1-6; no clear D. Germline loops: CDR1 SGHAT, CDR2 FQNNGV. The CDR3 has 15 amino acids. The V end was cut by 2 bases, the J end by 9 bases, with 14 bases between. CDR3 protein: CASSLFQVRGSPLHF. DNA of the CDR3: TGTGCCAGCAGCTTATTTCAGGTCCGGGGTTCACCCCTCCACTTT. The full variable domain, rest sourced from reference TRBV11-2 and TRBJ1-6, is EAGVAQSPRYKIIEKRQSVAFWCNPISGHATLYWYQQILGQGPKLLIQFQNNGVVDDSQLPKDRFSAERLKGVDSTLKIQPAKLEDSAVYLCASSLFQVRGSPLHFGNGTRLTVT.

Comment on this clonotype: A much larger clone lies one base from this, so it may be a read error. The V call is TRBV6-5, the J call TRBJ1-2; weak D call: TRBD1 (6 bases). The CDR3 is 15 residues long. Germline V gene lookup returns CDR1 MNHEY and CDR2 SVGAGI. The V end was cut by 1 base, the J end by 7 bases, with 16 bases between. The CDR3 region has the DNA TGTGCCAGCAGTTACTTGACTTACAGGGATCGTGGCTACACCTTC. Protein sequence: CASSYLTYRDRGYTF.

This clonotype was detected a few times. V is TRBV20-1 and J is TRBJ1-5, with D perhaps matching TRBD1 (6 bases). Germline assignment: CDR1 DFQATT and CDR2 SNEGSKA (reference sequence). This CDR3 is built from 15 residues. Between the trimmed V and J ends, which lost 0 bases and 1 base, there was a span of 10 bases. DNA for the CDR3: TGCAGTGCTAGAGAATGGGGGGCGAGCAATCAGCCCCAGCATTTT. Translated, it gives CSAREWGASNQPQHF.

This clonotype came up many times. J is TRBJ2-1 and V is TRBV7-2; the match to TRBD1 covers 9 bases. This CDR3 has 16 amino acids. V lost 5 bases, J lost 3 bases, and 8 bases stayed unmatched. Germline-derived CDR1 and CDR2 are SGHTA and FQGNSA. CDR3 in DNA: TGTGCCAGCAGCCCGCCGGGACAGGGTCGCTACAATGAGCAGTTCTTC. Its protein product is CASSPPGQGRYNEQFF.

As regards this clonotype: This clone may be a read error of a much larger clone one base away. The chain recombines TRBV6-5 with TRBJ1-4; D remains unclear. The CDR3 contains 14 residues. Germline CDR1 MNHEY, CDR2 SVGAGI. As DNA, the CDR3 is TGTGCCAGCAGTGAGACCCCCGGATCTGAAAAACGGTTTTTT. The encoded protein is CASSETPGSEKRFF.

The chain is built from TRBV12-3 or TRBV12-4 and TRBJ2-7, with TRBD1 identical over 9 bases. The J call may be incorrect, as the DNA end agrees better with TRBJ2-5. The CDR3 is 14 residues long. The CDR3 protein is CASSSWTGEETQYF. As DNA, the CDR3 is TGTGCCAGCAGTTCTTGGACAGGGGAAGAGACCCAGTACTTC.